This T cell receptor (beta chain) was identified during a study of blood T cells in healthy people across ages. Then a second PCR, running roughly 7 to 11 cycles, was carried out with a sample-barcoded 5' primer and a J-beta primer mix. TCRdb itself ran the 5' RACE reads through MiXCR, one entry per CDR3 protein. The data contain about 1.8 million distinct CDR3 sequences, around 48% of them singletons. Germline lookup yields CDR1 SGHDT and CDR2 YYEEEE. V dropped 1 base and J dropped 0 bases, with 13 bases sitting between them. CDR3 length equals 16 residues. Sequencing was performed on blood. The rearrangement joins TRBV5-6 to TRBJ1-2, with unresolved D. This receptor was obtained from a middle-aged woman in good health. This CDR3 reads CASSLLAHEPNYGYTF. The CDR3 coding sequence is TGTGCCAGCAGCTTGTTAGCACACGAACCTAACTATGGCTACACCTTC.